This T cell receptor beta chain was identified during a study of CD8 T cells in ankylosing spondylitis. Notes on the study in general: In ankylosing spondylitis blood, a motif of roughly eight highly homologous TCR beta variants appeared characteristic.

This clonotype was detected only a few times. Its antigen is unidentified. Quantitative 5'-RACE was performed with molecular barcodes, and it yielded the TCR beta libraries. TCRdb analysed the 5' RACE reads with MiXCR anew, one entry per CDR3 protein. The sample holds 200,000 to 250,000 distinct CDR3 sequences; 15% to 20% are singletons and the top ten take 42%. The CDR3 length is 14 residues. V gave up 4 bases and J gave up 4 bases, with 11 bases separating them. Germline CDR1 and CDR2: SGHRS and YFSETQ. This chain connects TRBV5-1 to TRBJ2-2; possible D gene TRBD2, 6 bases. This receptor was taken from a male donor with ankylosing spondylitis. Sequences were obtained from blood, either unsorted or a sorted T cell fraction (not recorded which). CDR3 sequence reads: CASSPIGGTGELFF. For the CDR3, the DNA is TGCGCCAGCAGCCCCATCGGGGGCACCGGGGAGCTGTTTTTT.